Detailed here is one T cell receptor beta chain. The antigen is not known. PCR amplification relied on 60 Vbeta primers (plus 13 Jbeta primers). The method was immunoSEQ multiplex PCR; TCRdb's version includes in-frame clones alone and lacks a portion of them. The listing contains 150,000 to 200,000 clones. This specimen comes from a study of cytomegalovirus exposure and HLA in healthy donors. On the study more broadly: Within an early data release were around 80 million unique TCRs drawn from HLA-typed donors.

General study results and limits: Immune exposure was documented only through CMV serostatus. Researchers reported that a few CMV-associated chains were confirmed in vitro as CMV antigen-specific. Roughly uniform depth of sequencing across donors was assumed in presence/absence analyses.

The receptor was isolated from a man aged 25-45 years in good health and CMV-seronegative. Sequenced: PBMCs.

CDR3: CASSPGLASYEQYF. The CDR3 DNA follows: TGTGCCAGCAGCCCGGGACTAGCGAGCTACGAGCAGTACTTC. The rearrangement links TRBV7-7 to TRBJ2-7; 10 nucleotides line up with TRBD2. The CDR3 consists of 14 residues. Germline V lookup: CDR1 SSHAT, CDR2 FNYEAQ (reference sequence). Trimming cost V 5 bases and J 3 bases; bases outside gene matches: 4.